The subject of this entry is one T cell receptor beta chain. No antigen is known for it. The sample comes from a study of blood T cells in healthy people across ages. About the research overall: Template switching recovered approximately one barcoded beta molecule for every two T cells.

CDR1 is SGHRS, CDR2 YFSETQ, per germline. V was pared by 4 bases and J by 9 bases, with 14 bases between. CDR3 size: 13 residues. It was with a sample-barcoded 5' primer and a J-beta primer mix that a second PCR of about 7 to 12 cycles was run. Using its own MiXCR run on the 5' RACE reads, TCRdb lists one record per CDR3 protein. Here the sample spans around 280,000 distinct CDR3 sequences, roughly 29% being singletons. Points from the study as a whole: Since the PBMCs were unsorted, naive and antigen-experienced cells could not be conclusively compared.

The sequence derives from a woman aged 70-85 years in good health. The sequencing sample was made of blood. J is TRBJ2-1 and V is TRBV5-1; D unresolved. CDR3 residues: CASSASWWGEQFF. CDR3 nucleotides: TGCGCCAGCAGCGCTTCCTGGTGGGGTGAGCAGTTCTTC.